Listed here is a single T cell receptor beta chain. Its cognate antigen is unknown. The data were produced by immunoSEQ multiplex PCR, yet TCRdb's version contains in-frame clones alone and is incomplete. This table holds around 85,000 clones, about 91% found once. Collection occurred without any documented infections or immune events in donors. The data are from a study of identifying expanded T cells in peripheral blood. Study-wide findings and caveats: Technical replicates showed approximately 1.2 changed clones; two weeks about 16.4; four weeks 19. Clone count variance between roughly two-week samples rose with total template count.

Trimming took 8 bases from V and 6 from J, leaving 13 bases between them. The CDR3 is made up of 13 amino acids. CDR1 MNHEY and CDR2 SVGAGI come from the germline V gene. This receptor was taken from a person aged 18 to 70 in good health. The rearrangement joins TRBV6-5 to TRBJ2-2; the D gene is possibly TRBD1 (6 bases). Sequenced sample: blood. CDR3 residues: CASGAGAAGELFF. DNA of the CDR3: TGTGCCAGCGGGGCAGGGGCCGCCGGGGAGCTGTTTTTT.